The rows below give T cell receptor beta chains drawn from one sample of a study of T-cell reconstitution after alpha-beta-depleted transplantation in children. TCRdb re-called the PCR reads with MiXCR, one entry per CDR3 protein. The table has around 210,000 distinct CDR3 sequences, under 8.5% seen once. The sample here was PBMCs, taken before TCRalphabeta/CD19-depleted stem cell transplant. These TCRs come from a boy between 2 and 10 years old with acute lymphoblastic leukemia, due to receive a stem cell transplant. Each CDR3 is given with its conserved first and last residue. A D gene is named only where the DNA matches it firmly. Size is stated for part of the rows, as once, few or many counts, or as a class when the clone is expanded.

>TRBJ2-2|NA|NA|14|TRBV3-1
CASTQRGFTGELFF
TGTGCCAGCACCCAACGGGGGTTCACCGGGGAGCTGTTTTTT
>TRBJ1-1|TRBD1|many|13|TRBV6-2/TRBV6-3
CASSYFGTGEAFF
TGTGCCAGCAGTTACTTCGGGACAGGGGAAGCTTTCTTT
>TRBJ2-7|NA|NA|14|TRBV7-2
CASSLALGLYEQYF
TGTGCCAGCAGCTTAGCGCTCGGACTATACGAGCAGTACTTC
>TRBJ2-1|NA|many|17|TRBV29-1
CSVEDGTRGGSYNEQFF
TGCAGCGTTGAAGATGGGACGAGGGGTGGGTCCTACAATGAGCAGTTCTTC
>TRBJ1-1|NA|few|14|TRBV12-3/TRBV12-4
CASSLVGRAPEAFF
TGTGCCAGCAGTTTGGTTGGCAGGGCCCCTGAAGCTTTCTTT
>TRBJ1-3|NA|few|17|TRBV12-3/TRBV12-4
CASSLSPEVISGNTIYF
TGTGCCAGCAGTTTGAGCCCCGAGGTCATCTCTGGAAACACCATATATTTT
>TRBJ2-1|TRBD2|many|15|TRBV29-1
CSVTRRREHADEQFF
TGCAGCGTCACACGGAGGCGGGAGCATGCGGATGAGCAGTTCTTC
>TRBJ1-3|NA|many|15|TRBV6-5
CASSYQSDEGNTIYF
TGTGCCAGCAGTTACCAGTCCGATGAAGGAAACACCATATATTTT
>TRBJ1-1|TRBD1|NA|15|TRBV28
CASSLGTGAVTEAFF
TGTGCCAGCAGTTTGGGGACAGGGGCGGTCACTGAAGCTTTCTTT
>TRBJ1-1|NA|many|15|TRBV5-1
CASSLLAGADTEAFF
TGCGCCAGCAGCTTGCTCGCAGGGGCGGACACTGAAGCTTTCTTT
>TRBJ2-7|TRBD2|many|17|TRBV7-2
CASSLYTGTSGTYEQYF
TGTGCCAGCAGCCTATACACCGGGACTAGCGGGACTTACGAGCAGTACTTC
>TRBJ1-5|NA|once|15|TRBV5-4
CASSLSPWLIQPQHF
TGTGCCAGCAGCTTGTCCCCATGGCTCATTCAGCCCCAGCATTTT
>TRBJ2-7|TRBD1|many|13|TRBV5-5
CASSDPGQDEQYF
TGTGCCAGCAGCGACCCAGGACAGGACGAGCAGTACTTC
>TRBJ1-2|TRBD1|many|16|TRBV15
CATSRDRDRGENGYTF
TGTGCCACCAGCAGAGACCGGGACAGGGGAGAGAATGGCTACACCTTC
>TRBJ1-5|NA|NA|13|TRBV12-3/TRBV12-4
CASSWGGDQPQHF
TGTGCCAGCAGTTGGGGGGGGGATCAGCCCCAGCATTTT
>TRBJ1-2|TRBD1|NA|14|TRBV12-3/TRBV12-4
CASSRDRGTGGYTF
TGTGCCAGCAGTCGGGACAGGGGAACGGGCGGCTACACCTTC
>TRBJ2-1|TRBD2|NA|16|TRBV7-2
CASSPSGGGTYNEQFF
TGTGCCAGCAGCCCCTCTGGCGGGGGGACCTACAATGAGCAGTTCTTC
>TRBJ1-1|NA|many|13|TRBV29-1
CSVVPGAGTEAFF
TGCAGCGTTGTTCCGGGGGCCGGCACTGAAGCTTTCTTT
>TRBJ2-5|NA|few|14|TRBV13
CASSPRPGRETQYF
TGTGCCAGCAGCCCACGGCCTGGGAGGGAGACCCAGTACTTC
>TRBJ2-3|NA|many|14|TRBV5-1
CASSFSPSTDTQYF
TGCGCCAGCAGCTTCTCTCCTAGCACAGATACGCAGTATTTT
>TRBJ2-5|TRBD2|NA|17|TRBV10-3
CAISGAGTSGRKETQYF
TGTGCCATCAGTGGTGCCGGGACTAGCGGGAGGAAAGAGACCCAGTACTTC
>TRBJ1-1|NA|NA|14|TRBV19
CETRGRGPRTEAFF
TGCGAAACAAGGGGCCGGGGGCCTCGCACTGAAGCTTTCTTT
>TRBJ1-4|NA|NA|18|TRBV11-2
CASSPAGSSQATNEKLFF
TGTGCCAGCAGCCCGGCGGGATCTTCTCAGGCAACTAATGAAAAACTGTTTTTT
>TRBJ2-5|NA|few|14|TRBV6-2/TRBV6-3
CASSRGRLGETQYF
TGTGCCAGCAGCCGAGGGAGGTTAGGAGAGACCCAGTACTTC
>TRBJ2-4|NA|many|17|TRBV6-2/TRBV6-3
CASSYAMADYSTGSQYF
TGTGCCAGCAGTTACGCCATGGCGGACTACTCTACTGGAAGTCAGTACTTC
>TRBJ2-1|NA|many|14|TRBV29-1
CSVPWARSHNEQFF
TGCAGCGTCCCCTGGGCTAGGTCCCACAATGAGCAGTTCTTC
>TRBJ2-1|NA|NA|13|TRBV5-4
CASSLPLDNEQFF
TGTGCCAGCAGCTTGCCCCTAGACAATGAGCAGTTCTTC
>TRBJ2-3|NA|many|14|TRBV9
CASSVGGLGDTQYF
TGTGCCAGCAGCGTGGGGGGGCTGGGGGATACGCAGTATTTT
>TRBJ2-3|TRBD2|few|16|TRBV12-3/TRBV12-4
CASSPGEREITDTQYF
TGTGCCAGCAGCCCCGGGGAGCGGGAGATTACAGATACGCAGTATTTT
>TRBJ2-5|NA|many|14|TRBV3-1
CASSLPGRQETQYF
TGTGCCAGCAGCCTCCCTGGGCGTCAAGAGACCCAGTACTTC
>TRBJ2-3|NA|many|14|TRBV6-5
CASSYSLRTDTQYF
TGTGCCAGCAGTTACTCGCTACGCACAGATACGCAGTATTTT
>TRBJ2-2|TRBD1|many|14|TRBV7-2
CASSSLGGPGELFF
TGTGCCAGCAGCTCTCTAGGGGGCCCCGGGGAGCTGTTTTTT
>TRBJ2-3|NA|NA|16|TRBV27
CASSLQGLGTTDTQYF
TGTGCCAGCAGTTTACAGGGGTTGGGAACCACAGATACGCAGTATTTT
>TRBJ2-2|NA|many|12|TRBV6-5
CATNSHPGELFF
TGTGCCACAAATTCTCATCCCGGGGAGCTGTTTTTT
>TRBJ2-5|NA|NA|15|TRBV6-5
CASSYVAGLQETQYF
TGTGCCAGCAGTTATGTGGCCGGGTTACAAGAGACCCAGTACTTC
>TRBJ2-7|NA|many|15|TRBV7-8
CASSLGVWEAFEQYF
TGTGCCAGCAGCTTAGGTGTCTGGGAGGCTTTCGAGCAGTACTTC
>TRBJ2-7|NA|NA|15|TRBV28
CASSSEGWVGEEQYF
TGTGCCAGCAGTTCCGAGGGGTGGGTGGGAGAGGAGCAGTACTTC